What follows are 23 T cell receptor beta chains derived from one specimen sequenced in a study of shared clonotypes between healthy human individuals (dated by TCRdb to about 2020). Library prep was done by the immunoSEQ multiplex PCR assay. This immuneACCESS table, as held by TCRdb, lists in-frame sequences with V and J called but not all clones. Of the missing ones, under half trace to an unresolved V gene in checked studies; the others have no known cause. This sample is represented by hundreds of thousands of clones; roughly 70% of them were singletons. Jointly, the top ten make up about a tenth of the sample. The sequenced material came from memory CD4+ T cells sorted from blood. The sample's cell subset or site, from its label and the paper: CD45RA-negative fraction. The receptors derive from a man aged 25-40 years in good health.

A few counts support this clone. This chain links TRBV7-2 with TRBJ2-7; 7 bases fit TRBD2. Germline assignment: CDR1 SGHTA and CDR2 FQGNSA. V shed 2 bases and J 7 bases; nucleotides not matched to a gene: 5. CDR3 length: 13 residues. Here the CDR3 DNA reads TGTGCCAGCAGCTTAAATTTCGGGAGGGAGCAGTACTTC. Protein product: CASSLNFGREQYF. Looking up the rest from reference TRBV7-2 and TRBJ2-7 gives the full variable domain: GAGVSQSPSNKVTEKGKDVELRCDPISGHTALYWYRQSLGQGLEFLIYFQGNSAPDKSGLPSDRFSAERTGGSVSTLTIQRTQQEDSAVYLCASSLNFGREQYFGPGTRLTVT.

This clone was detected only a few times. This sequence joins TRBV2 and TRBJ1-5; D is unclear. Germline values: CDR1 SNHLY, CDR2 FYNNEI. The CDR3 consists of 13 residues. V lost 2 bases and J 5 bases, leaving 7 bases between the germline ends. The CDR3 DNA reads TGTGCCAGCAGTGAATACGGGGATCAGCCCCAGCATTTT. Translation: CASSEYGDQPQHF.

The chain links TRBV25-1 to TRBJ1-1; no reliable D call. Per the germline V gene, CDR1 is MGHDK and CDR2 is SYGVNS. Trimming stripped 6 bases from V and 8 bases from J, with 1 base between. The CDR3 sequence is 8 residues long. The CDR3 coding sequence is TGTGCCAGCAGAGAAGCTTTCTTT. Translated: CASREAFF.

The V and J genes are TRBV5-8 and TRBJ2-7; tentative D call: TRBD1 (6 bases). The CDR3 totals 13 residues. Deletions cut 10 bases from V and 4 bases from J, with 18 bases between. Germline CDR1 SGHTS, CDR2 YDEGEE. The CDR3 DNA reads TGTGCCGGAGGTTCGGGACACCGATACGAGCAGTACTTC. Its protein product is CAGGSGHRYEQYF.

The chain links TRBV14 to TRBJ1-3; tentatively, D is TRBD1 (6 bases). The CDR3 covers 14 residues. Trimming removed 1 base from V and 7 bases from J, with 11 bases in between. The V gene's germline CDR1 is SGHDN and CDR2 FVKESK. In DNA form, the CDR3 reads TGTGCCAGCAGCCAAGCATCAGGGGCGAACACCATATATTTT. It is translated as CASSQASGANTIYF.

The rearrangement links TRBV4-1 to TRBJ2-5, with 7 bases matching TRBD1. This CDR3 region has 16 residues. The V gene end was trimmed by 4 bases and the J gene end by 5 bases; junction bases not matched to a gene: 13. CDR1 is MGHRA and CDR2 is YSYEKL in the germline V gene. The CDR3 reads CASSPTSGQVWETQYF. CDR3 DNA sequence: TGCGCCAGCAGCCCCACAAGCGGACAGGTCTGGGAGACCCAGTACTTC.

In this sample, this clone turned up many times. This chain joins TRBV18 and TRBJ2-5, with TRBD2 identical over 7 bases. V dropped 3 bases and J dropped 3; count of bases not matched to a gene: 7. The germline gives CDR1 KGHSH, CDR2 LQKENI. The CDR3 has 15 amino acids. CDR3: CASSPYSGLKETQYF. The DNA for the CDR3 is TGTGCCAGCTCACCCTATAGCGGGCTAAAAGAGACCCAGTACTTC.

The CDR3 protein is CASSQGGPGNEKLFF. The CDR3 nucleotides are TGCGCCAGCAGCCAGGGGGGGCCGGGTAATGAAAAACTGTTTTTT. The chain uses TRBV4-1 and TRBJ1-4; weak D call: TRBD1 (6 bases). The CDR3 spans 15 residues. V was trimmed by 3 bases and J by 4 bases, leaving 12 bases between them. Germline loops: CDR1 MGHRA, CDR2 YSYEKL.

In its sample, this clone was seen once. V and J are TRBV5-1 and TRBJ1-1; D uncertain. This CDR3 contains 16 residues. Germline V CDR1 and CDR2: SGHRS, YFSETQ. Trimming took off 0 bases at V and 0 bases at J, with 12 bases between the two ends. The CDR3 DNA is TGCGCCAGCAGCTTGGCTATCGGTAGTATGAACACTGAAGCTTTCTTT. As protein: CASSLAIGSMNTEAFF.

This clone was counted once. The gene calls are TRBV6-1 and TRBJ2-7; D assignment may be TRBD1 or TRBD2 (5 bases each). The CDR3 totals 13 residues. V was cut by 2 bases and J by 2 bases, with 7 bases left in between. Germline CDR1 MNHNS, CDR2 SASEGT. CDR3 bases: TGTGCCAGCAGTGAACAGGGACCCTACGAGCAGTACTTC. This encodes CASSEQGPYEQYF.

The rearrangement joins TRBV7-2 to TRBJ2-5; 8 bases align to TRBD2. Germline assignment: CDR1 SGHTA and CDR2 FQGNSA. The V and J ends lost 2 bases and 4 bases, in that order; junction bases with no gene match: 9. The CDR3 runs 16 residues. CDR3 sequence (DNA): TGTGCCAGCAGCTTATTCACGGGAGGGCCCCCAGAGACCCAGTACTTC. It encodes CASSLFTGGPPETQYF.

This clone showed up just a few times. The CDR3 DNA sequence: TGTGCCAGCTCACCAATATCCGGTGATAGCATGAACACTGAAGCTTTCTTT. It is translated as CASSPISGDSMNTEAFF. The gene calls are TRBV18 and TRBJ1-1; D uncertain. The germline V and J ends were trimmed by 2 bases and 0 bases, with 16 bases remaining between them. CDR1 and CDR2 (germline): KGHSH, LQKENI. This CDR3 has 17 amino acids.

The chain uses TRBV5-1 and TRBJ2-5; 8 bases match TRBD2. The V gene end was trimmed by 4 bases and the J gene end by 1 base; junction bases not matched to a gene: 3. Germline V gene data show CDR1 as SGHRS and CDR2 as YFSETQ. The CDR3 consists of 14 residues. CDR3 in amino acids: CASSRAGGQETQYF. CDR3 coding DNA: TGCGCCAGCAGCCGGGCGGGGGGCCAAGAGACCCAGTACTTC. The variable domain in full, completed from reference TRBV5-1 and TRBJ2-5, reads KAGVTQTPRYLIKTRGQQVTLSCSPISGHRSVSWYQQTPGQGLQFLFEYFSETQRNKGNFPGRFSGRQFSNSRSEMNVSTLELGDSALYLCASSRAGGQETQYFGPGTRLLVL.

This chain uses TRBV19 with TRBJ2-1, with 7 bases aligning to TRBD2. The CDR3 is made up of 13 amino acids. Per the germline V gene, CDR1 is LNHDA and CDR2 is SQIVND (reference sequence). Trimming at V came to 7 bases and at J to 8 bases, leaving 8 bases not matched to a gene. Here the CDR3 reads CASKGGSAYEQFF. The DNA for the CDR3 is TGTGCCAGTAAGGGCGGGAGTGCATATGAGCAGTTCTTC.

This chain joins TRBV27 and TRBJ2-1, with 13 bases lining up with TRBD2. Trimming removed 10 bases from V and 15 bases from J; junction bases left unmatched: 15. The CDR3 length is 14 residues. Germline V gene lookup returns CDR1 MNHEY and CDR2 SMNVEV (reference sequence). The CDR3 loop reads CATSPTSGRGSWFF. In nucleotides, the CDR3 is TGTGCCACCTCACCCACTAGCGGGAGGGGTTCGTGGTTCTTC.

This chain links TRBV6-1 with TRBJ2-3; 7 bases fit TRBD1. The germline gives CDR1 MNHNS, CDR2 SASEGT. The CDR3 runs 15 residues. Trimming cost V 6 bases and J 4 bases; bases outside gene matches: 10. The CDR3 spells CASSETGVSADTQYF. In DNA, the CDR3 is TGTGCCAGCAGCGAAACAGGGGTTTCGGCAGATACGCAGTATTTT.

CDR3 amino acids: CASSKGLAVTETQYF. The CDR3 region has the DNA TGTGCCAGCAGCAAGGGACTAGCGGTGACTGAGACCCAGTACTTC. The chain joins TRBV11-2 to TRBJ2-5, with 11 bases that match TRBD2. Unmatched junction bases numbered 7, after V lost 5 bases and J lost 5 bases. The CDR3 has 15 residues. Germline lookup yields CDR1 SGHAT and CDR2 FQNNGV.

With respect to this clone: Possible read error: a much larger clone is one base away. The V gene is TRBV7-2, the J gene TRBJ2-1; TRBD2 might be the D (6 bases). This CDR3 region has 15 residues. The germline CDR1 and CDR2 sequences are SGHTA and FQGNSA. V gave up 5 bases and J gave up 0 bases, with 11 bases separating them. The chain's CDR3 is CASSPSASSYNEQFF. CDR3 in DNA: TGTGCCAGCAGCCCTAGCGCGAGCTCCTACAATGAGCAGTTCTTC.

The V and J genes are TRBV7-3 and TRBJ1-2; D gene ambiguous. With 5 bases removed from V and 4 bases from J, the gap between germline ends came to 11 bases. CDR3 length: 13 residues. Per germline, CDR1 SGHTA and CDR2 FQGTGA. Written as DNA, the CDR3 is TGTGCCAGCAGCGAAAACACGGGCTATGGCTACACCTTC. It encodes CASSENTGYGYTF. Variable domain in full (rest from reference TRBV7-3 and TRBJ1-2): GAGVSQTPSNKVTEKGKYVELRCDPISGHTALYWYRQSLGQGPEFLIYFQGTGAADDSGLPNDRFFAVRPEGSVSTLKIQRTERGDSAVYLCASSENTGYGYTFGSGTRLTVV.

This clone was found a few times. V usage is TRBV19 and J usage is TRBJ2-7; no definite D call. Trimming left V 1 base short and J 0 bases short, with 16 bases between. This CDR3 has 17 amino acids. Per germline, CDR1 LNHDA and CDR2 SQIVND (reference sequence). The CDR3 DNA reads TGTGCCAGTAGTATAGGGGGAATAAGCGACCCCTCCTACGAGCAGTACTTC. Translated: CASSIGGISDPSYEQYF.

V gene TRBV2 combines with J gene TRBJ2-2, with D perhaps matching TRBD2 (5 bases). CDR3 size: 12 residues. Germline V gene lookup returns CDR1 SNHLY and CDR2 FYNNEI. V was cut by 11 bases and J by 7 bases, with 14 bases left in between. Here the CDR3 DNA reads TGTGCCGGAAATGGACTTGTCGGGGAGCTGTTTTTT. Translated: CAGNGLVGELFF. The full variable domain, in which reference TRBV2 and TRBJ2-2 provide the parts outside the CDR3, is EPEVTQTPSHQVTQMGQEVILRCVPISNHLYFYWYRQILGQKVEFLVSFYNNEISEKSEIFDDQFSVERPDGSNFTLKIRSTKLEDSAMYFCAGNGLVGELFFGEGSRLTVL.

V usage is TRBV28 and J usage is TRBJ2-5, with TRBD2 matching 9 bases. The CDR3 sequence is 16 residues long. V was pared by 5 bases and J by 5 bases, with 12 bases of the junction left unmatched. CDR1 and CDR2 from the germline V gene are MDHEN and SYDVKM. The CDR3, as DNA: TGTGCCAGCAGTCCGAATAGCGGGAGTGTCGAGGAGACCCAGTACTTC. Its protein product is CASSPNSGSVEETQYF.

This chain links TRBV18 with TRBJ1-4; D might be TRBD1 (6 bases). Germline V gene sequence: CDR1 KGHSH, CDR2 LQKENI. CDR3 length: 16 amino acids. Deletions cut 1 base from V and 3 bases from J, with 12 bases between. CDR3 DNA sequence: TGTGCCAGCTCACCACTTAAACAGGGAGCTAATGAAAAACTGTTTTTT. Residues: CASSPLKQGANEKLFF.